This TCR beta chain originates from a study of a mutant IDH1 vaccine in newly diagnosed glioma. With 0 bases clipped from V and 7 bases from J, the junction kept 5 bases outside the gene matches. Germline lookup yields CDR1 LGHNA and CDR2 YNFKEQ. The CDR3 sequence is 16 residues long. Time point of the sample: week 23, last vaccination. In every dose of vaccine, 300 ug of mutant IDH1 20-mer peptide was given alongside topical imiquimod. Each tumor in the donors was a new WHO grade 3 or 4 astrocytoma, IDH1-mutant and ATRX-lost. As regards this clone: Its antigen is currently unknown.

Only in-frame clones appear in the TCRdb table, and some are missing; sequencing was by immunoSEQ multiplex PCR. Among around 40,000 clones listed, roughly 80% were seen once. This sequence was found in a man aged 50-60 years with glioma. Here the sequenced sample was PBMCs, taken from a glioma patient whose treatment included an IDH1 peptide vaccine. V gene TRBV4-2 combines with J gene TRBJ2-1; TRBD1 matches at 11 bases. The CDR3 here is CASSQEGTGGYNEQFF. The CDR3 DNA follows: TGTGCCAGCAGCCAAGAGGGGACAGGGGGTTATAATGAGCAGTTCTTC.